The sequence of this TCR beta chain was determined in a study of identical twins. MiXCR, applied by TCRdb to the 5' RACE reads, yields one record per CDR3 protein. The repertoire holds roughly 540,000 distinct CDR3 sequences, with roughly 21% as singletons. The junction had 17 bases not matched to a gene; V was cut back by 6 bases and J by 7 bases. The CDR3 is 16 amino acids. The same sample was also studied in work on T cells expressing NK-cell markers. As that report states: Obtained from sorted CD3+CD56+NKG2C+, CD3+CD56+NKG2C- and CD3+CD56-NKG2C+ T cells were the TCR beta repertoires. Seven donors tested HCMV-seropositive and one tested seronegative among the eight sequenced.

The sample consisted of CD4+ T cells sorted from blood. V and J are TRBV12-3 or TRBV12-4 and TRBJ2-7, with 8 bases lining up with TRBD1. This sequence originates from a woman aged 18-29 years in good health. Here the CDR3 DNA reads TGTGCCAGCAGCCCCGGACAGGGAATCATTTTTGAGGAGCAGTACTTC. As protein: CASSPGQGIIFEEQYF.